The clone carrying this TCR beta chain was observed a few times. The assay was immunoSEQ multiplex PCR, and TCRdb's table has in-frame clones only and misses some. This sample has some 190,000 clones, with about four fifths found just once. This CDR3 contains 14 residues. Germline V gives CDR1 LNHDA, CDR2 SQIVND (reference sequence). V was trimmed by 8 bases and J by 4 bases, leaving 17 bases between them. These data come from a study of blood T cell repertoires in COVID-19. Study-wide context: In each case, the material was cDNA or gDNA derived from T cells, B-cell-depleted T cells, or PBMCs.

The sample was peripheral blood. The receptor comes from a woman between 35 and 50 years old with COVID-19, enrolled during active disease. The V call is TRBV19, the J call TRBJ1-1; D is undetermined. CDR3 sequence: CASSYIAGTTEAFF. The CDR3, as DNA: TGTGCCAGTTCGTATATTGCGGGTACCACTGAAGCTTTCTTT.